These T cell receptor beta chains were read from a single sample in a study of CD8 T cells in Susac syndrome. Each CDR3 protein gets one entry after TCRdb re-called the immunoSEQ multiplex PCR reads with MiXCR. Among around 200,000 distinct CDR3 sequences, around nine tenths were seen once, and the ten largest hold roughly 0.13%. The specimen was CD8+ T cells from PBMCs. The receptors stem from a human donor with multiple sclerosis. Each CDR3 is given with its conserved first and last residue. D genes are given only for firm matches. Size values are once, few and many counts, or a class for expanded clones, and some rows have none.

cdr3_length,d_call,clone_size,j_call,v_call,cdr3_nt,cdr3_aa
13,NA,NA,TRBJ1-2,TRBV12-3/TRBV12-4,TGTGCCAGCAGTTCCCGGGCCGGACGCGGCTACACCTTC,CASSSRAGRGYTF
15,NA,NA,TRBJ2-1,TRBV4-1,TGCGCCAGCAGCGCCACTAACGACCGCTACAATGAGCAGTTCTTC,CASSATNDRYNEQFF
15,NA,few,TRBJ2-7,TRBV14,TGTGCCAGCTGCCCTCGGAGGGGGCCACTCTACGAGCAGTACTTC,CASCPRRGPLYEQYF
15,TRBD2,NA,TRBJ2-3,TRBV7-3,TGTGCCAGCAGCTCCGCTAGCGGGAGTACAGATACGCAGTATTTT,CASSSASGSTDTQYF
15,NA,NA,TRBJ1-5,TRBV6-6,TGTGCCAGCAGTCTGGGGAGCTATAGCAATCAGCCCCAGCATTTT,CASSLGSYSNQPQHF
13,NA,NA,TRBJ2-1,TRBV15,TGTGCCACCAGCATGTCGGGGGGCGATGAGCAGTTCTTC,CATSMSGGDEQFF
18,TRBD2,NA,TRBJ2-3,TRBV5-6,TGTGCCAGCAGCGGACTTCCACGGACTAGCGTAACGACAGATACGCAGTATTTT,CASSGLPRTSVTTDTQYF
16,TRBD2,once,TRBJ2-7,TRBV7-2,TGTGCCAGCAGCCCGAGCGGGGGGATCCCCTCCTACGAGCAGTACTTC,CASSPSGGIPSYEQYF
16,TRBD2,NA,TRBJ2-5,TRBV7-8,TGTGCCAGCAGCTTACTGGCGGGAGTAGTAGAAGAGACCCAGTACTTC,CASSLLAGVVEETQYF
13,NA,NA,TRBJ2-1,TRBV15,TGTGCCACCAGCAGGGCGGGTAACAATGAGCAGTTCTTC,CATSRAGNNEQFF
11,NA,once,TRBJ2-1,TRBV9,TGTGCCAGCAGCGTAACTGATGAGCAGTTCTTC,CASSVTDEQFF
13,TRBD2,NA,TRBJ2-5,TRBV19,TGTGCCAGCCAAACTAGCGGCCAAGAGACCCAGTACTTC,CASQTSGQETQYF
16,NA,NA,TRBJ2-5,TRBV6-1,TGTGCCAGCAGTGCGACTGGACCGTCTTACCAAGAGACCCAGTACTTC,CASSATGPSYQETQYF
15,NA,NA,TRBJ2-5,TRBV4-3,TGCGCCAGCAGCCAAGGGGGGGGCGCTTCTCAGACCCAGTACTTC,CASSQGGGASQTQYF
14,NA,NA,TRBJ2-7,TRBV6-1,TGTGCCAGCAGTGAACTGGGAGAGGGGCACGAGCAGTACTTC,CASSELGEGHEQYF
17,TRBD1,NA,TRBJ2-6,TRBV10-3,TGTGCCATCAGTGGGGGACAGCTTAGCTCTGGGGCCAACGTCCTGACTTTC,CAISGGQLSSGANVLTF
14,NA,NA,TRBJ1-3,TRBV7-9,TGTGCCAGCAGCTACCGGGGAGCTGGAAACACCATATATTTT,CASSYRGAGNTIYF
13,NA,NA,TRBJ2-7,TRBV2,TGTGCCAGCAATTGGCTAGACTCCTACGAGCAGTACTTC,CASNWLDSYEQYF
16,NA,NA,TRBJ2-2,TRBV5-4,TGTGCCGGCACCATCAGCCATCTAGGGGACACCGGGGAGCTGTTTTTT,CAGTISHLGDTGELFF
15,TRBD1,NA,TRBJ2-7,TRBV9,TGTGCCAGCAGCGTAGGCGGACAGGGGGGGTACGAGCAGTACTTC,CASSVGGQGGYEQYF
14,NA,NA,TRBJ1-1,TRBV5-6,TGTGCCAGCACCATCTGGAGGGTTGTTACTGAAGCTTTCTTT,CASTIWRVVTEAFF
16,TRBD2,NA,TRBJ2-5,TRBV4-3,TGCGCCAGCAGCCTACGACTAGCGGGAGTTGGAGAGACCCAGTACTTC,CASSLRLAGVGETQYF
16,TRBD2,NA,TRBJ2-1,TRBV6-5,TGTGCCAGCAGTTTTAAAGCGGGAGGATCCTACAATGAGCAGTTCTTC,CASSFKAGGSYNEQFF
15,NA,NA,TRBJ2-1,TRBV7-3,TGTGCCAGCAGCTACTACGCGGGACACTACAATGAGCAGTTCTTC,CASSYYAGHYNEQFF
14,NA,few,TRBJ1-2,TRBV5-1,TGCGCCAGCAGCTTGGTGGGAGAAAACTATGGCTACACCTTC,CASSLVGENYGYTF
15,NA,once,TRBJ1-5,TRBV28,TGTGCCAGCAGTTTTCGATGGACTAGCAATCAGCCCCAGCATTTT,CASSFRWTSNQPQHF
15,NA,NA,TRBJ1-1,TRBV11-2,TGTGCCAGCAGCTTAGAACCCCTTGTCGATTACGAAGCTTTCTTT,CASSLEPLVDYEAFF
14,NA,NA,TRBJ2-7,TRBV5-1,TGCGCCAGCAGCTTGGAGGGCAGCCCCTACGAGCAGTACTTC,CASSLEGSPYEQYF
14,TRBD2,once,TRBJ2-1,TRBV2,TGTGCCAGCAACTACGGGGGGGATTACAATGAGCAGTTCTTC,CASNYGGDYNEQFF
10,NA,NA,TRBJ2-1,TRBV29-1,TGCAGCGTAGTGGTGGAAGAGCAGTTCTTC,CSVVVEEQFF
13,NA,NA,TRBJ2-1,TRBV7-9,TGTGCCAGCAGCTACACCGGCGATAATGAGCAGTTCTTC,CASSYTGDNEQFF
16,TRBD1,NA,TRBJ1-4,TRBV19,TGTGCCAGTACTCCGGACAGGTCCCCGAGCGGTGAAAAACTGTTTTTT,CASTPDRSPSGEKLFF
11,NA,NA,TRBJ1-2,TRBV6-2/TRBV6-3,TGTGCCAGCAGTTATTGGGATGGCTACACCTTC,CASSYWDGYTF
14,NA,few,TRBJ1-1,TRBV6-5,TGTGCCAGCAGTCTGACCGGGACAAACACTGAAGCTTTCTTT,CASSLTGTNTEAFF
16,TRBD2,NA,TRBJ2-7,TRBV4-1,TGCGCCAGCAGCCAAGACGGACTAGCGAGCTCCTACGAGCAGTACTTC,CASSQDGLASSYEQYF
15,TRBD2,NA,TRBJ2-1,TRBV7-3,TGTGCCAGCAGCGAACTAGCGGGGACCTACAATGAGCAGTTCTTC,CASSELAGTYNEQFF
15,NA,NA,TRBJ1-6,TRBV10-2,TGCGCCAGCAGTGAGTCCTCTTCCTATAATTCACCCCTCCACTTT,CASSESSSYNSPLHF
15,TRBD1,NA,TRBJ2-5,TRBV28,TGTGCCAGCAGTGTACAGGGGTCCTCTCAAGAGACCCAGTACTTC,CASSVQGSSQETQYF
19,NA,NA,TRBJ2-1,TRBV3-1,TGTGCCAGCAGCCAAGCCCCCTATCCAAACGGGAACTCCTACAATGAGCAGTTCTTC,CASSQAPYPNGNSYNEQFF
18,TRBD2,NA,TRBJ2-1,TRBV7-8,TGTGCCAGCAGCTCGGGACTAGCGGGAGGGGCCTCCTACAATGAGCAGTTCTTC,CASSSGLAGGASYNEQFF
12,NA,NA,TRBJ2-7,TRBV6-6,TGTGCCAGCACAACAGGGATCTACGAGCAGTACTTC,CASTTGIYEQYF
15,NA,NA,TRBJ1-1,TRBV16,TGTGCCAGCAGCCAAGTTTCGACAGGAGGGACTGAAGCTTTCTTT,CASSQVSTGGTEAFF
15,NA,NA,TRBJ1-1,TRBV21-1,TGTGCCAGCACGGACAGGGAGGGCCTGAACACTGAAGCTTTCTTT,CASTDREGLNTEAFF
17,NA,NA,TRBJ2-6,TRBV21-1,TGTGCCAGCAGTCCGACAGGGGGCAGCGCTGGGGCCAACGTCCTGACTTTC,CASSPTGGSAGANVLTF
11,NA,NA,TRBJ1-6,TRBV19,TGTGCCAGTAGTTTACAGGGAATTCTCCATTTT,CASSLQGILHF
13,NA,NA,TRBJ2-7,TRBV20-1,TGCAGTGCTAGAGGTGGGGGAAGTTACGAGCAGTACTTC,CSARGGGSYEQYF
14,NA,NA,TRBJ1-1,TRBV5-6,TGTGCCAGCAGCTTAGATGGTAAGAACACTGAAGCTTTCTTT,CASSLDGKNTEAFF